Below, 21 T cell receptor beta chains from the same sample are listed, as sequenced in a study of PD-1 blockade in classical Hodgkin lymphoma. The time point is: cycle 4 day 1 (C4D1), after five to seven weeks of nivolumab. Brentuximab vedotin exposure varied, and every patient relapsed after autologous stem cell transplantation. Negative selection with magnetic separation was used to purify CD4+ T cells from thawed PBMCs. Generated by immunoSEQ multiplex PCR, the TCRdb table keeps only in-frame clones and is missing some. This sample has about 18,000 clones, with approximately 82% found just once. The sample here was CD4+ T cells from blood, taken before the fourth cycle of nivolumab. Receptors originate from a human donor with classical Hodgkin lymphoma.

As concerns this clone: One end of the junction does not line up with germline, which may come from a read error. The chain carries TRBV5-4 and TRBJ2-7, with D possibly matching TRBD1 (6 bases). The CDR3 runs to 15 residues. Germline loops: CDR1 SGHNT, CDR2 YYREEE (reference sequence). The CDR3: CASSLQGSSSYEQYF. Here the CDR3 DNA reads TGTGCTAGCAGCTTGCAGGGGTCCAGCTCCTACGAGCAGTACTTC. Complete variable domain (other parts from reference TRBV5-4 and TRBJ2-7): ETGVTQSPTHLIKTRGQQVTLRCSSQSGHNTVSWYQQALGQGPQFIFQYYREEENGRGNFPPRFSGLQFPNYSSELNVNALELDDSALYLCASSLQGSSSYEQYFGPGTRLTVT.

The V gene is TRBV5-4, the J gene TRBJ2-1; 7 nucleotides line up with TRBD1. The CDR3 has 13 amino acids. J was trimmed by 9 bases and V by 4 bases; bases with no gene match: 7. CDR1 is SGHNT and CDR2 is YYREEE in the germline V gene (reference sequence). Here the CDR3 reads CASSPGTDREQFF. CDR3 DNA sequence: TGTGCCAGCAGCCCCGGGACAGATCGTGAGCAGTTCTTC. The full variable domain, its missing parts supplied by reference TRBV5-4 and TRBJ2-1, is ETGVTQSPTHLIKTRGQQVTLRCSSQSGHNTVSWYQQALGQGPQFIFQYYREEENGRGNFPPRFSGLQFPNYSSELNVNALELDDSALYLCASSPGTDREQFFGPGTRLTVL.

The V gene is TRBV6-5, the J gene TRBJ2-7, with 11 nucleotides matching TRBD2. Germline V lookup: CDR1 MNHEY, CDR2 SVGAGI. The CDR3 has 14 amino acids. The V gene end was trimmed by 6 bases and the J gene end by 1 base; junction bases not matched to a gene: 2. In DNA form, the CDR3 reads TGTGCCAGCAGCCTAGCGGGAGGTTCCTACGAGCAGTACTTC. It is translated as CASSLAGGSYEQYF.

This clone was counted between two and nine times. The rearrangement joins TRBV5-1 to TRBJ2-7, with D tentatively TRBD2 (6 bases). CDR3 length: 14 amino acids. Germline V gene lookup returns CDR1 SGHRS and CDR2 YFSETQ. V gave up 0 bases and J gave up 6 bases, with 13 bases separating them. CDR3 nucleotides: TGCGCCAGCAGCTTGGGCGGAAACGGGGGCGAGCAGTACTTC. This sequence encodes CASSLGGNGGEQYF.

The gene calls are TRBV4-1 and TRBJ2-1; TRBD2 matches 10 bases. CDR3 length equals 16 residues. The germline V gene encodes CDR1 MGHRA and CDR2 YSYEKL. The trim removed 2 bases at V and 4 bases at J, leaving 5 bases unmatched. The CDR3 spells CASSQLLAGKYNEQFF. CDR3 coding DNA: TGCGCCAGCAGCCAACTACTAGCGGGGAAATACAATGAGCAGTTCTTC.

This clone appeared a few times. The gene calls are TRBV28 and TRBJ1-2; D call uncertain. The CDR3 is 14 residues long. The germline V gene encodes CDR1 MDHEN and CDR2 SYDVKM. V was trimmed by 5 bases and J by 7 bases, leaving 17 bases between them. The CDR3 region has the DNA TGTGCCAGCAGTCCTCCCGGCCGTAGGCTTGGCTACACCTTC. Translation: CASSPPGRRLGYTF.

The chain is built from TRBV5-1 and TRBJ2-7; 8 bases line up with TRBD2. V was clipped by 1 base and J by 6 bases; unmatched bases: 12. The CDR3 is made up of 16 amino acids. Germline CDR1 is SGHRS and CDR2 is YFSETQ. This CDR3 reads CASSLSAGGLLGEQYF. The CDR3 nucleotides read TGCGCCAGCAGCTTGTCCGCGGGGGGCCTGTTGGGCGAGCAGTACTTC.

This clone was picked up a small number of times. The chain has TRBV10-3 and TRBJ1-2; the D gene is possibly TRBD1 (6 bases). Trimming stripped 3 bases from V and 7 bases from J, with 12 bases between. The CDR3 runs 13 residues. The germline CDR1 and CDR2 sequences are ENHRY and SYGVKD. The CDR3 here is CAISDAGQSGYTF. The CDR3 DNA reads TGTGCCATCAGTGACGCCGGACAGTCTGGCTACACCTTC.

V usage is TRBV18 and J usage is TRBJ2-2, with D possibly matching TRBD2 (5 bases). The germline V and J ends were trimmed by 1 base and 7 bases, with 10 bases remaining between them. The CDR3 length is 14 residues. Germline CDR1 is KGHSH and CDR2 is LQKENI. The chain's CDR3 is CASSPLGVNGELFF. For the CDR3, the DNA is TGTGCCAGCTCACCACTGGGAGTGAACGGGGAGCTGTTTTTT.

This clone was recorded a few times. The CDR3 region is CATSITRGTGELFF. The CDR3 nucleotides are TGTGCCACCAGCATAACGAGGGGTACCGGGGAGCTGTTTTTT. V is TRBV15 and J is TRBJ2-2; D is perhaps TRBD1 or TRBD2 (5 bases each). The CDR3 extends over 14 amino acids. The germline V and J ends were trimmed by 4 bases and 5 bases, with 11 bases remaining between them. Germline lookup yields CDR1 LNHNV and CDR2 YYDKDF (reference sequence).

This clone was seen a single time. The rearrangement joins TRBV11-2 to TRBJ2-7, with 13 bases aligning to TRBD2. CDR3 size: 17 residues. The trim removed 0 bases at V and 3 bases at J, leaving 5 bases unmatched. Per germline, CDR1 SGHAT and CDR2 FQNNGV. Written as DNA, the CDR3 is TGTGCCAGCAGCTTAGATGGACTAGCGGGAGACTTCTACGAGCAGTACTTC. Its translation: CASSLDGLAGDFYEQYF.

The chain combines TRBV28 with TRBJ1-4; 9 bases map to TRBD1. Trimming removed 2 bases from V and 8 bases from J; junction bases left unmatched: 6. Germline assignment: CDR1 MDHEN and CDR2 SYDVKM. The CDR3 has 15 amino acids. The CDR3 bases are TGTGCCAGCAGTTTAGGGGGACAGGGCGAGGAAAAACTGTTTTTT. As protein: CASSLGGQGEEKLFF.

The V call is TRBV19, the J call TRBJ2-3; 7 bases map to TRBD2. Germline V lookup: CDR1 LNHDA, CDR2 SQIVND (reference sequence). Trimming cost V 3 bases and J 4 bases; bases outside gene matches: 4. The CDR3 runs to 14 residues. This CDR3 reads CASSISRGADTQYF. Here the CDR3 DNA reads TGTGCCAGTAGTATTTCCCGGGGGGCAGATACGCAGTATTTT.

This chain joins TRBV11-2 and TRBJ2-6; D is undetermined. V was shortened by 2 bases and J by 1 base, with 0 bases between the two germline ends. CDR1 and CDR2 from the germline V gene are SGHAT and FQNNGV. The CDR3 consists of 13 residues. CDR3 region: CASSLSGANVLTF. The CDR3 DNA is TGTGCCAGCAGCTTATCTGGGGCCAACGTCCTGACTTTC. Together with reference TRBV11-2 and TRBJ2-6, the CDR3 gives the full variable domain: EAGVAQSPRYKIIEKRQSVAFWCNPISGHATLYWYQQILGQGPKLLIQFQNNGVVDDSQLPKDRFSAERLKGVDSTLKIQPAKLEDSAVYLCASSLSGANVLTFGAGSRLTVL.

This clone was seen only once. This chain links TRBV7-6 with TRBJ2-6; D gene unclear. The CDR3 is made up of 16 amino acids. V lost 5 bases and J lost 0, with 11 bases in between. Germline V gene sequence: CDR1 SGHVS, CDR2 FNYEAQ. This CDR3 reads CASSQNGFSGANVLTF. In DNA, the CDR3 is TGTGCCAGCAGCCAAAACGGATTCTCTGGGGCCAACGTCCTGACTTTC.

V gene TRBV29-1 combines with J gene TRBJ2-7, with TRBD1 as a possible D gene (5 bases). The V gene lost 4 bases and the J gene lost 3 bases, with 13 bases spanning the gap. The CDR3 is 13 amino acids. The V gene's germline CDR1 is SQVTM and CDR2 ANQGSEA. DNA for the CDR3: TGCAGCGTTGTCGGTCAGGGATACTACGAGCAGTACTTC. Protein: CSVVGQGYYEQYF.

The chain has TRBV19 and TRBJ2-5, with TRBD2 matching 12 bases. V lost 3 bases and J lost 4; bases outside the gene matches: 3. Per germline, CDR1 LNHDA and CDR2 SQIVND (reference sequence). This CDR3 has 15 residues. In DNA, the CDR3 is TGTGCCAGTAGTATGAGGACTAGCGGGATAGAGACCCAGTACTTC. This encodes CASSMRTSGIETQYF.

Judged by abundance, this clone is large. This sequence joins TRBV5-1 and TRBJ1-1; 7 positions agree with TRBD1. This CDR3 region has 14 residues. The germline gives CDR1 SGHRS, CDR2 YFSETQ. The V and J ends lost 3 bases and 1 base, in that order; junction bases with no gene match: 3. The CDR3 region has the DNA TGCGCCAGCAGCTCGGGACAGAAGAACACTGAAGCTTTCTTT. This sequence encodes CASSSGQKNTEAFF. The whole variable domain, filled in from reference TRBV5-1 and TRBJ1-1, reads KAGVTQTPRYLIKTRGQQVTLSCSPISGHRSVSWYQQTPGQGLQFLFEYFSETQRNKGNFPGRFSGRQFSNSRSEMNVSTLELGDSALYLCASSSGQKNTEAFFGQGTRLTVV.

This sequence joins TRBV28 and TRBJ1-2, with D possibly matching TRBD1 (5 bases). Trimming pared 6 bases from V and 1 base from J, leaving 15 bases between. This CDR3 contains 15 residues. Germline CDR1 MDHEN, CDR2 SYDVKM. For the CDR3, the DNA is TGTGCCAGCAGCTCCGAGAGGGGCTATAACTATGGCTACACCTTC. Amino acid sequence: CASSSERGYNYGYTF.

The rearrangement joins TRBV5-4 to TRBJ1-2; 8 bases are shared with TRBD1. Germline V lookup: CDR1 SGHNT, CDR2 YYREEE (reference sequence). V gave up 1 base and J gave up 3 bases; unmatched junction bases: 2. This CDR3 is 14 amino acids long. The CDR3 coding sequence is TGTGCCAGCAGCTTGCCGACAGGGGACTATGGCTACACCTTC. Protein product: CASSLPTGDYGYTF. The full variable domain, in which reference TRBV5-4 and TRBJ1-2 provide the parts outside the CDR3, is ETGVTQSPTHLIKTRGQQVTLRCSSQSGHNTVSWYQQALGQGPQFIFQYYREEENGRGNFPPRFSGLQFPNYSSELNVNALELDDSALYLCASSLPTGDYGYTFGSGTRLTVV.

This chain uses TRBV19 with TRBJ2-3; D could derive from TRBD1 or TRBD2 (6 bases each). CDR3 length: 14 amino acids. Trimming took off 7 bases at V and 3 bases at J, with 14 bases between the two ends. The V gene's germline CDR1 is LNHDA and CDR2 SQIVND (reference sequence). CDR3 in DNA: TGTGCCAGTAATCGGGGGCGATGGACAGATACGCAGTATTTT. Translated, it gives CASNRGRWTDTQYF. Supplemented by reference TRBV19 and TRBJ2-3, the full variable domain reads DGGITQSPKYLFRKEGQNVTLSCEQNLNHDAMYWYRQDPGQGLRLIYYSQIVNDFQKGDIAEGYSVSREKKESFPLTVTSAQKNPTAFYLCASNRGRWTDTQYFGPGTRLTVL.